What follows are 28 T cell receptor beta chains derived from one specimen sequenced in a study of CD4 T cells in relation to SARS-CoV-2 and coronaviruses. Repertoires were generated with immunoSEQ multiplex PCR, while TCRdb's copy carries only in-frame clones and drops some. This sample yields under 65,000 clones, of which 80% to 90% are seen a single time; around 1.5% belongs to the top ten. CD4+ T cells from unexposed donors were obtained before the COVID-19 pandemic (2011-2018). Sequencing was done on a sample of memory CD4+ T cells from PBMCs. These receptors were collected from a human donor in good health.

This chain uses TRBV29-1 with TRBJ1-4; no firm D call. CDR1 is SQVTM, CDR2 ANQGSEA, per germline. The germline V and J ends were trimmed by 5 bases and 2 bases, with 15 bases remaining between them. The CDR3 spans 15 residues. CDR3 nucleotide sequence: TGCAGCGTTCCCGCCTTTGGTGGGACTAATGAAAAACTGTTTTTT. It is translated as CSVPAFGGTNEKLFF.

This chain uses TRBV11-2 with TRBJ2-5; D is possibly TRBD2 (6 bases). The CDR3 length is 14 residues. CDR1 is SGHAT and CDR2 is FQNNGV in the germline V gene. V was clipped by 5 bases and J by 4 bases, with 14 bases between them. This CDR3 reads CASSLTTGGETQYF. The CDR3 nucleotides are TGTGCCAGCAGCCTCACAACCGGGGGAGAGACCCAGTACTTC.

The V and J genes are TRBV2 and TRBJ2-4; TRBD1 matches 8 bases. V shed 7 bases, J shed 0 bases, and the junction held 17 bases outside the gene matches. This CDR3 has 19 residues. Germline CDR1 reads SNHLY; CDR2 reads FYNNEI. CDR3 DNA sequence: TGTGCCAGCACTCCATCCACTACAGGGGGAGGAGTAGCCAAAAACATTCAGTACTTC. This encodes CASTPSTTGGGVAKNIQYF.

The DNA for the CDR3 is TGTGCCAGCAGCCTACAGGCCGCCGGGGAGCTGTTTTTT. It specifies CASSLQAAGELFF. The chain links TRBV7-3 to TRBJ2-2, with D possibly TRBD1 on 5 matching bases. The CDR3 covers 13 residues. Germline CDR1 is SGHTA and CDR2 is FQGTGA. Trimming took 5 bases from V and 6 from J, leaving 10 bases between them.

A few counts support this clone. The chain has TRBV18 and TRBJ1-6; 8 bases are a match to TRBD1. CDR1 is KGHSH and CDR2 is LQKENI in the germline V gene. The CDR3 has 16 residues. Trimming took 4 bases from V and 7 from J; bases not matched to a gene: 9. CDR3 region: CASSLGTGWPNSPLHF. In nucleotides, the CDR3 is TGTGCCAGCTCACTCGGGACAGGTTGGCCAAATTCACCCCTCCACTTT.

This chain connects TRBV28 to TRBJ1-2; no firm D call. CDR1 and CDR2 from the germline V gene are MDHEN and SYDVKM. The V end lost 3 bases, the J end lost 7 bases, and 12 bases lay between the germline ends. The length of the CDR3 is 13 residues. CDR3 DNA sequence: TGTGCCAGCAGTTTCGCCGCAGTTGGTGGCTACACCTTC. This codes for CASSFAAVGGYTF.

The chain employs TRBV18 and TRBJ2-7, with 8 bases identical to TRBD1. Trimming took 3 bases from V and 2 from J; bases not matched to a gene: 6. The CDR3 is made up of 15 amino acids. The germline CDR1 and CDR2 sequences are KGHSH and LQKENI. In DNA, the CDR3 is TGTGCCAGCTCACCCGGTGGCAGGGGGCCCTACGAGCAGTACTTC. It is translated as CASSPGGRGPYEQYF. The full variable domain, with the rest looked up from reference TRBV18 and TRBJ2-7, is NAGVMQNPRHLVRRRGQEARLRCSPMKGHSHVYWYRQLPEEGLKFMVYLQKENIIDESGMPKERFSAEFPKEGPSILRIQQVVRGDSAAYFCASSPGGRGPYEQYFGPGTRLTVT.

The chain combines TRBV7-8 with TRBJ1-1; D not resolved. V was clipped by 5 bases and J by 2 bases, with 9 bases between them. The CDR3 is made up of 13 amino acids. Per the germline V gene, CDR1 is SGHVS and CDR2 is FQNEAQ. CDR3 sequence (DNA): TGTGCCAGCAGCCAGCAGCAAAACACTGAAGCTTTCTTT. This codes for CASSQQQNTEAFF.

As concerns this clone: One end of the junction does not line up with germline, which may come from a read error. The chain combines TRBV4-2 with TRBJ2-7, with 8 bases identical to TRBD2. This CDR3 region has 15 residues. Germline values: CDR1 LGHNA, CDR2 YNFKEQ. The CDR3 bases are TGTGCCAGCAGCCGAGAAGCGGGAGTCTCCTTCGAGCAGTACTTC. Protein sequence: CASSREAGVSFEQYF.

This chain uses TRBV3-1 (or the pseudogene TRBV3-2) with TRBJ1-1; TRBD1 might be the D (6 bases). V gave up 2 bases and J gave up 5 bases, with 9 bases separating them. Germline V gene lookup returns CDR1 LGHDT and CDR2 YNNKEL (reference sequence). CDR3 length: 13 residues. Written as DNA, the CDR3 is TGTGCCAGCAGCCAAAGGGGGAGGACTGAAGCTTTCTTT. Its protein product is CASSQRGRTEAFF.

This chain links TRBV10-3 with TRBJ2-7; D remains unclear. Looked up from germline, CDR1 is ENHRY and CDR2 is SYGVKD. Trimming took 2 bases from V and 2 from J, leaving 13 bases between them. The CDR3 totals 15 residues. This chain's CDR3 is CAISEANETPYEQYF. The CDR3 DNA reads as TGTGCCATCAGTGAGGCGAACGAAACCCCCTACGAGCAGTACTTC.

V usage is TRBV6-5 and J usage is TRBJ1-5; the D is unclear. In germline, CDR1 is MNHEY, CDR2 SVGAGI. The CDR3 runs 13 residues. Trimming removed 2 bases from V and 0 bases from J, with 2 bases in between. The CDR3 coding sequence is TGTGCCAGCAGTTACAGTAGCAATCAGCCCCAGCATTTT. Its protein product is CASSYSSNQPQHF.

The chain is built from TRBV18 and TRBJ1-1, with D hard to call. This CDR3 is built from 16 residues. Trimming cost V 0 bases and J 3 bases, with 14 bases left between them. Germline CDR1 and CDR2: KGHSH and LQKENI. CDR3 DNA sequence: TGTGCCAGCTCACCACCGCTAGGGAGGGCTGACACTGAAGCTTTCTTT. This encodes CASSPPLGRADTEAFF.

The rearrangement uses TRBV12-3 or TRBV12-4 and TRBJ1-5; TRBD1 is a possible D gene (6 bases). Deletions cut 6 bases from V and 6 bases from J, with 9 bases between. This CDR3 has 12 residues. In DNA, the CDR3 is TGTGCCAGCAGGGAGGGGGGTCAGCCCCAGCATTTT. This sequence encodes CASREGGQPQHF.

CDR3 residues: CAISEQWRNSPLHF. CDR3 DNA: TGTGCCATCAGTGAGCAGTGGAGAAATTCACCCCTCCACTTT. The rearrangement links TRBV10-3 to TRBJ1-6, with D uncertain. With 2 bases removed from V and 7 bases from J, the gap between germline ends came to 9 bases. The CDR3 is made up of 14 amino acids. Looked up from germline, CDR1 is ENHRY and CDR2 is SYGVKD.

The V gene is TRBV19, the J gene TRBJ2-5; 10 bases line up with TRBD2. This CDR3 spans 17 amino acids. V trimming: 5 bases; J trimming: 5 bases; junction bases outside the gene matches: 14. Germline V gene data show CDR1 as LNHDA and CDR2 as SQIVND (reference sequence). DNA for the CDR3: TGTGCCAGTAGTTTCGCGGGGATAGCGGGAGGTCTTGAGACCCAGTACTTC. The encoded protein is CASSFAGIAGGLETQYF.

CDR3 residues: CASSQGGGTSGANVLTF. For the CDR3, the DNA is TGTGCCAGCAGCCAGGGGGGCGGGACCTCTGGGGCCAACGTCCTGACTTTC. This chain links TRBV3-1 (or the pseudogene TRBV3-2) with TRBJ2-6; D possibly uses TRBD1 or TRBD2 (6 bases each). The CDR3 loop spans 17 amino acids. Trimming pared 3 bases from V and 0 bases from J, leaving 12 bases between. From germline, CDR1 is LGHDT and CDR2 YNNKEL (reference sequence).

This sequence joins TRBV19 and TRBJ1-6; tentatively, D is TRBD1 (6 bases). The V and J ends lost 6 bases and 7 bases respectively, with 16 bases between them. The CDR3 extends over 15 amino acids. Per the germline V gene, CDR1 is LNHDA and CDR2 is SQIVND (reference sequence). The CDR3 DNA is TGTGCCAGTAGACCGGACTGGACAGAGAATTCACCCCTCCACTTT. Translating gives CASRPDWTENSPLHF.

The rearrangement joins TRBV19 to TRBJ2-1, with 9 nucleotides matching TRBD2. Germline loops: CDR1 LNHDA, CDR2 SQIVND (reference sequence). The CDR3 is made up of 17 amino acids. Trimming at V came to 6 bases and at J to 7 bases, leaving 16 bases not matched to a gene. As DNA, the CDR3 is TGTGCCAGTAGCAATCCACGCGGGGCTAGCGGGGATAATGAGCAGTTCTTC. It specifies CASSNPRGASGDNEQFF.

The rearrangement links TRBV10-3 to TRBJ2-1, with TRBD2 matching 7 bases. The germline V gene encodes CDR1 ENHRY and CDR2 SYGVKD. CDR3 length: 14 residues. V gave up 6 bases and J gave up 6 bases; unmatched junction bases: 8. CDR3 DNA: TGTGCCATCAGCCGTGGACTAGAAGGCAATGAGCAGTTCTTC. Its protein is CAISRGLEGNEQFF.

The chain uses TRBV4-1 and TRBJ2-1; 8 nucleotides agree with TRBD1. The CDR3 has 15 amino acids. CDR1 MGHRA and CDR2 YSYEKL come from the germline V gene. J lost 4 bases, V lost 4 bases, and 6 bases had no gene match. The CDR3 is CASSRADRDYNEQFF. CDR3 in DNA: TGCGCCAGCAGCCGTGCGGACAGGGATTACAATGAGCAGTTCTTC.

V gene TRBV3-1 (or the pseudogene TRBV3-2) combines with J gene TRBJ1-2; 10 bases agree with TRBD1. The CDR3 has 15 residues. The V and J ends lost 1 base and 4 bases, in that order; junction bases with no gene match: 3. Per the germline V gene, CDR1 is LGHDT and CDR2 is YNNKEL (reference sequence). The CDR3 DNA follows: TGTGCCAGCAGCCAAGCGGGACAGGGGCCCTATGGCTACACCTTC. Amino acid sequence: CASSQAGQGPYGYTF.

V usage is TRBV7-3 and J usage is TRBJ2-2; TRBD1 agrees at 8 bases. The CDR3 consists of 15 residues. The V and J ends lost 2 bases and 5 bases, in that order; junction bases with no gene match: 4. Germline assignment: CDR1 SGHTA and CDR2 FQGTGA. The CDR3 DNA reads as TGTGCCAGCAGCTTAGACAGGGGAGGAACCGGGGAGCTGTTTTTT. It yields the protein CASSLDRGGTGELFF.

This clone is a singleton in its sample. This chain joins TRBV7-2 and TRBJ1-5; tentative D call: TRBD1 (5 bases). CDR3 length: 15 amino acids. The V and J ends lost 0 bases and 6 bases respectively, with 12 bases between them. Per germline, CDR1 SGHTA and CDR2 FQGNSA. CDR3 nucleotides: TGTGCCAGCAGCTTAGCCTATGGGGCGGGTCAGCCCCAGCATTTT. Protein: CASSLAYGAGQPQHF.

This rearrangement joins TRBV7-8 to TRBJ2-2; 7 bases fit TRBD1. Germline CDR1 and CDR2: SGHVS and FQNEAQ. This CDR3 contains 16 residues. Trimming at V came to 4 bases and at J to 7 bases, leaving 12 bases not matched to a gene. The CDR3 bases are TGTGCCAGCAGCTCTAGAGAGTTAGGGGGCAACGGGGAGCTGTTTTTT. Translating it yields CASSSRELGGNGELFF.

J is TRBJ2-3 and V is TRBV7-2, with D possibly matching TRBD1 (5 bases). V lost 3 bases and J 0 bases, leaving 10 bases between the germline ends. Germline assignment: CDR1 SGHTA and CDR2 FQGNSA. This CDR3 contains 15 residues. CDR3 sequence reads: CASSLVGLSTDTQYF. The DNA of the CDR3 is TGTGCCAGCAGCTTGGTGGGGCTAAGCACAGATACGCAGTATTTT.

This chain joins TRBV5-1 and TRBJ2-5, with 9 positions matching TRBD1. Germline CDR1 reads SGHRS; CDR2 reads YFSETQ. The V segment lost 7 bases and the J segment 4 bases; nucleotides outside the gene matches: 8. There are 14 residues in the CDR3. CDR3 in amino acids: CASLRDRVGETQYF. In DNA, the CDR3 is TGCGCCAGCCTCCGGGACAGGGTAGGAGAGACCCAGTACTTC.

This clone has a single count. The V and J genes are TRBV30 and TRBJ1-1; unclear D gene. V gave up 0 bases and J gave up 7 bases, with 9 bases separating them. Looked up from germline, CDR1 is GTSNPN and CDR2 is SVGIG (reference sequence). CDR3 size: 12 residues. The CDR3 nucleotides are TGTGCCTGGAGTGTACTGTCAGTTGAAGCTTTCTTT. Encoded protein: CAWSVLSVEAFF.